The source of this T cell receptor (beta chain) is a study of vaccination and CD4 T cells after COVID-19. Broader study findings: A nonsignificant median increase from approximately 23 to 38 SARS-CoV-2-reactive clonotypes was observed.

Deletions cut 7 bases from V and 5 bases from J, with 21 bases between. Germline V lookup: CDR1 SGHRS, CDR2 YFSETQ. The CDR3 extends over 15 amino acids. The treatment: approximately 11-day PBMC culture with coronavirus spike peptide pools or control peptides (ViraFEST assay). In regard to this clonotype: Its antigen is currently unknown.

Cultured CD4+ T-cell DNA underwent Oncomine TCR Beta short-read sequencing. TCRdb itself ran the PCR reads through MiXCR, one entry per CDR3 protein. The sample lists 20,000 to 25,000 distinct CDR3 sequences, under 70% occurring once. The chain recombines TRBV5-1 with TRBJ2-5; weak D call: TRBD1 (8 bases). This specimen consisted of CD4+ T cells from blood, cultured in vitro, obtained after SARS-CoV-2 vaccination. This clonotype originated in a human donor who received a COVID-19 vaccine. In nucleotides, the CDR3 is TGCGCCAGCGGGGTTAAAGGACAGGGAGGGGAGACCCAGTACTTC. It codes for CASGVKGQGGETQYF.